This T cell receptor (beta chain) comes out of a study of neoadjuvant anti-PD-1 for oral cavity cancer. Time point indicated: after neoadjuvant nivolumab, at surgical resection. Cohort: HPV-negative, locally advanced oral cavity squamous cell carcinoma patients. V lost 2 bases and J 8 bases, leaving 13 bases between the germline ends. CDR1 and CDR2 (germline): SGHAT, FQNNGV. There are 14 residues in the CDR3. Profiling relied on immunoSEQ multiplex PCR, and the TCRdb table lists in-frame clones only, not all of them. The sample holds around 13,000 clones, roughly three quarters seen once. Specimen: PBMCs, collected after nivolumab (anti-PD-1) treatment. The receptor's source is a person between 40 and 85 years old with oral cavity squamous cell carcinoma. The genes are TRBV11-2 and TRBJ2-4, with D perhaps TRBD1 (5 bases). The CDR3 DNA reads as TGTGCCAGCAGCTTAATCAGGGAAAGATACATTCAGTACTTC. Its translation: CASSLIRERYIQYF.